This T cell receptor beta chain was documented in a study of radiotherapy plus CTLA-4 blockade in lung cancer. Whole-study context: Disease control was achieved by approximately 30% of patients, and objective responses by more than 15%.

Focal radiation and CTLA-4 blockade (ipilimumab) were tested in chemo-refractory metastatic non-small-cell lung cancer patients. Remarks on this clone: The antigen remains undetermined.

With 0 bases removed from V and 4 bases from J, the gap between germline ends came to 10 bases. CDR3 size: 15 residues. CDR1 and CDR2 (germline): SEHNR, FQNEAQ (reference sequence). Study results and caveats: In blood, tumor-derived TCR clones expanded after radiotherapy plus ipilimumab.

This table comes from immunoSEQ multiplex PCR, and its TCRdb copy is limited to in-frame clones, with some not included. The sample includes 45,000 to 55,000 clones, around 86% seen only once; the top ten take roughly 3.3%. The chain recombines TRBV7-9 with TRBJ2-1; perhaps TRBD2 as D (5 bases). The sample here was peripheral blood, taken from a patient treated with radiotherapy plus ipilimumab. This sequence originates from a human donor with non-small cell lung cancer who had stable disease on radiotherapy plus ipilimumab. CDR3 in amino acids: CASSLAVTNYNEQFF. CDR3 bases: TGTGCCAGCAGCTTAGCGGTGACTAATTACAATGAGCAGTTCTTC. The full variable domain, with the rest looked up from reference TRBV7-9 and TRBJ2-1, is DTGVSQNPRHKITKRGQNVTFRCDPISEHNRLYWYRQTLGQGPEFLTYFQNEAQLEKSRLLSDRFSAERPKGSFSTLEIQRTEQGDSAMYLCASSLAVTNYNEQFFGPGTRLTVL.